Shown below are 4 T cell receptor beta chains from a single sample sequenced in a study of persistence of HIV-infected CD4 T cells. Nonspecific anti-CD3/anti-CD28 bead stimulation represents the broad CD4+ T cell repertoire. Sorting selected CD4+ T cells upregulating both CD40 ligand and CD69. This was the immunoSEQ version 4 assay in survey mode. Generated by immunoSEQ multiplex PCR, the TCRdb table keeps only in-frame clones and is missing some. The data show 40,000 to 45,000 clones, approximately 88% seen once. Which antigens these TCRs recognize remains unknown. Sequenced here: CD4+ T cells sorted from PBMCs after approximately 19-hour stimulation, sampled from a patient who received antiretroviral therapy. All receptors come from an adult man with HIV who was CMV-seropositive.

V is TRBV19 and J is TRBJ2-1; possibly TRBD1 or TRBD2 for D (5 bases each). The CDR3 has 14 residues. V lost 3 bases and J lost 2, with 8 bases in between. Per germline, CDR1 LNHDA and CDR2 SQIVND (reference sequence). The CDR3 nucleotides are TGTGCCAGTAGTATGGGGGTAACCTACAATGAGCAGTTCTTC. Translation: CASSMGVTYNEQFF.

The CDR3 region is CASLGVGNTGELFF. The CDR3 DNA is TGTGCCAGCCTTGGGGTGGGAAACACCGGGGAGCTGTTTTTT. V gene TRBV2 combines with J gene TRBJ2-2; D not resolved. This CDR3 comprises 14 residues. Trimming took off 8 bases at V and 2 bases at J, with 12 bases between the two ends. Germline CDR1 is SNHLY and CDR2 is FYNNEI.

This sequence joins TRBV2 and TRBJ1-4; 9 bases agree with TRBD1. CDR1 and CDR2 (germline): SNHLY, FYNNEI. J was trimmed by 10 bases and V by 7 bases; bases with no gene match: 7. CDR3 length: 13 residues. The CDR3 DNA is TGTGCCAGCACCGGGACAGGGAGAGGAAAACTGTTTTTT. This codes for CASTGTGRGKLFF. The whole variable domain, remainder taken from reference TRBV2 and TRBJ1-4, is EPEVTQTPSHQVTQMGQEVILRCVPISNHLYFYWYRQILGQKVEFLVSFYNNEISEKSEIFDDQFSVERPDGSNFTLKIRSTKLEDSAMYFCASTGTGRGKLFFGSGTQLSVL.

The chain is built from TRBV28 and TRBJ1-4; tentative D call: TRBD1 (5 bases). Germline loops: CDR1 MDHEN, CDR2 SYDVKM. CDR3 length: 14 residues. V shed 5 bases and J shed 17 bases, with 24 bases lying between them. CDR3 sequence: CASSQGLEPTWVFF. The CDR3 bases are TGTGCCAGCAGTCAGGGACTTGAGCCTACGTGGGTATTTTTT.